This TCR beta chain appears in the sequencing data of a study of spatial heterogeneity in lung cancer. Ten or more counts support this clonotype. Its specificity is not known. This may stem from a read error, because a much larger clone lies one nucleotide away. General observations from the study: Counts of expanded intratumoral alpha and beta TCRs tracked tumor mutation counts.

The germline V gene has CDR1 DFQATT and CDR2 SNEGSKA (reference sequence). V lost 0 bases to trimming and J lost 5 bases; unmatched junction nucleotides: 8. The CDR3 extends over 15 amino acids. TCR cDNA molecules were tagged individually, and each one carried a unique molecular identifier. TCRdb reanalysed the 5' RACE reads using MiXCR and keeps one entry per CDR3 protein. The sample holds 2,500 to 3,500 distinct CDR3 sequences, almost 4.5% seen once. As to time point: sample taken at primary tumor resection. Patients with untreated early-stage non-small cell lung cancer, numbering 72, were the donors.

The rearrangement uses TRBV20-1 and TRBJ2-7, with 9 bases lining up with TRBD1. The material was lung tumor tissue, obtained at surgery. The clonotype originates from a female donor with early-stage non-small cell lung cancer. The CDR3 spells CSARDLQGARDEQYF. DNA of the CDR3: TGCAGTGCTAGAGATCTACAGGGGGCGCGCGACGAGCAGTACTTC.